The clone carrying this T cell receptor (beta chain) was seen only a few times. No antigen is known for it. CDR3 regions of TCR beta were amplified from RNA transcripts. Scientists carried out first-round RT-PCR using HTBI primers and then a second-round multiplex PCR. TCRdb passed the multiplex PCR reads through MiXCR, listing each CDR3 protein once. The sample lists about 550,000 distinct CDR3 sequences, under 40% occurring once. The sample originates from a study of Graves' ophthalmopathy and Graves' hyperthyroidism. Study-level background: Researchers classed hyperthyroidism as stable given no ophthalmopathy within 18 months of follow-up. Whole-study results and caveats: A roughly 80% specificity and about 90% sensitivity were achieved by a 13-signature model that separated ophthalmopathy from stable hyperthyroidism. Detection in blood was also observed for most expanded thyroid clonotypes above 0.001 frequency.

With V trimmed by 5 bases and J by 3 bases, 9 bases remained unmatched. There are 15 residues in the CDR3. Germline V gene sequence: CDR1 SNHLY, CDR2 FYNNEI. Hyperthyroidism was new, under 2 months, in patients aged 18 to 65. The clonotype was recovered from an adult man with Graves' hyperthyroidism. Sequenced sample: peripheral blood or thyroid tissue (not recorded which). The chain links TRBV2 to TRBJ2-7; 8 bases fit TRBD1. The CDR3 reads CASSTDRGLVYEQYF. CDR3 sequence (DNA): TGTGCCAGCAGTACAGACAGGGGACTTGTCTACGAGCAGTACTTC.